This T cell receptor (beta chain) was sequenced in a study of blood T cell repertoires in COVID-19 (TCRdb year 2020). At the level of the whole study: Collaborator samples came from the United States, Italy and Spain and covered acute and convalescent phases of COVID-19. The prospective study material was composed of cDNA or gDNA derived from T cells, B-cell-depleted T cells, or PBMCs. The samples were drawn from the first 160 participants of the ongoing ImmuneRACE study and from 1,254 subjects provided by 6 global collaborators. The dataset comprised deeply sampled blood TCRbeta repertoires from subjects exposed to, actively infected with, or recovered from COVID-19. The repertoires were released in a freely available public database intended as a resource for research on the immune response to SARS-CoV-2. Nearly every sample came with metadata listing a de-identified subject ID, COVID-19 status, age in years and sex. Where HLA class I and class II types were available, the types were taken from metadata supplied by the sample provider, not from assay-based typing. Points the paper makes about the study in general: The amount of clinical and demographic metadata varied by source and participant and was provided uncurated.

The immunoSEQ Assay, a bias-controlled multiplex PCR, was used to amplify TCRbeta CDR3 regions from genomic DNA. As for how the authors treated the data: Nucleated cell counts per sample were estimated from amplification of reference gene primers within the assay. Sequence reads were collapsed and filtered to measure the absolute abundance of every unique TCRbeta CDR3 rearrangement. For each sample, productive Simpson clonality was calculated as the square root of Simpson's diversity index over productive rearrangements. The table comes from immuneACCESS by way of TCRdb, which keeps in-frame sequences with V and J called. Part of the clones is missing from these tables; in studies checked, under half for an unresolved V gene and the rest for unknown reasons. That table is the source of V, J and clone size, and D and trimming were worked out from the DNA. The sample table lists fewer than 350,000 clones, approximately 87% of them with a count of one. Of the sample, approximately 12% is held by the ten largest clones.

Trimming takes 3 bases from V and 1 base from J, and the germline ends sit 10 bases apart. Taken from the germline V gene, the CDR1 and CDR2 loops are MNHEY and SVGAGI. There are 15 amino acids in the CDR3, from cysteine to phenylalanine inclusive. Of all the DNA, just the CDR3 is kept, 45 bases in frame from base 1. On this clone: No antigen is known for it. No clone much larger than this one lies a single base away; base qualities are absent.

In Seattle, one collaborating source enrolled patients while the infection was active and tracked those patients longitudinally over the course of disease. Collaborating institutions collected whole blood in K2EDTA tubes following their own protocols. For TCRbeta analysis, collaborators shipped samples as frozen whole blood, isolated PBMCs, or DNA extracted from either of those sample types. The chain is encoded by TRBV6-5 joined to TRBJ2-1, with a weak D call of TRBD2 (5 bases match). The sample was peripheral blood. This clonotype originated in a woman aged 30 to 39 with COVID-19, enrolled during active disease. The CDR3 region has the sequence CASSYRRGSYNEQFF. The sequenced DNA is TGTGCCAGCAGTTATCGCCGGGGTTCCTACAATGAGCAGTTCTTC.